This T cell receptor beta chain was captured by sequencing in a study of T-cell reconstitution after alpha-beta-depleted transplantation in children. Ten or more counts support this clonotype. What it recognizes is unknown. Study-level findings and limits: In some patients, recipient T cells and intrathymic progenitors surviving conditioning explained high day-60 diversity.

The TCRbeta library was prepared with unique molecular identifiers. MiXCR, applied by TCRdb to the PCR reads, yields one record per CDR3 protein. The sample has a few hundred thousand distinct CDR3 sequences, roughly a quarter seen once. The sample here was PBMCs, taken before TCRalphabeta/CD19-depleted stem cell transplant. The receptor was derived from a boy in the first two years of life with Wiskott-Aldrich syndrome, due to receive a stem cell transplant.

CDR3 coding DNA: TGCGCCAGCAGCCGGGACAGGGACGAGCAGTACTTC. Amino acids: CASSRDRDEQYF. The chain recombines TRBV5-1 with TRBJ2-7; TRBD1 matches 9 bases. The germline V gene encodes CDR1 SGHRS and CDR2 YFSETQ. The V segment lost 4 bases and the J segment 5 bases; nucleotides outside the gene matches: 1. The CDR3 consists of 12 residues. Full variable domain (missing parts from reference TRBV5-1 and TRBJ2-7): KAGVTQTPRYLIKTRGQQVTLSCSPISGHRSVSWYQQTPGQGLQFLFEYFSETQRNKGNFPGRFSGRQFSNSRSEMNVSTLELGDSALYLCASSRDRDEQYFGPGTRLTVT.